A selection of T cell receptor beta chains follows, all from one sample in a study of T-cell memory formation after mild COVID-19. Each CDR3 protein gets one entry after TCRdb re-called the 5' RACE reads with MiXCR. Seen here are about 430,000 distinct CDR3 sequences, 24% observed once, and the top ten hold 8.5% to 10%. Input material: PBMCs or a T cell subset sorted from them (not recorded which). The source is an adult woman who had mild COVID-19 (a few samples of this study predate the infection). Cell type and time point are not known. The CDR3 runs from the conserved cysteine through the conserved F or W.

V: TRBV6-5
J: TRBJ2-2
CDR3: CASSYSASTTGELFF

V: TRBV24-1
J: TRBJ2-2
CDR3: CATEPQGDTGELFF

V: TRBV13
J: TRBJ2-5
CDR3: CASSQGLSGKETQYF

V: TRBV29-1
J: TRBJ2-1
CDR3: CSASVGAAF

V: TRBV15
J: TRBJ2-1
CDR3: CASGSSYNEQFF

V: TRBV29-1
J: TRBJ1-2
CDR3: CSVLRTGMDGYTF

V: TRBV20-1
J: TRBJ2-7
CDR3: CSARWPSGGGSEQYF

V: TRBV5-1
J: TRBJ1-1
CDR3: CASSLTGPNTEAFF

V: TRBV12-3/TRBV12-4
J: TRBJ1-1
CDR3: CASRTDGRLNTEAFF

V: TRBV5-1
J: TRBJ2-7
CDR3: CASSLVGDLDFGQYF

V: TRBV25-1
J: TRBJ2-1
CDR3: CASTSPLAGGLPSFNEQFF

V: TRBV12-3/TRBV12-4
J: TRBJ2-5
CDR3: CASSPLLDRLGETQYF

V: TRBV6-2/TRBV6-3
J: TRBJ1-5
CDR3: CASPRQEGHVGNQPQHF

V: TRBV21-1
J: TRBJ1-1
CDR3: CASSKEEGRWTEAFF

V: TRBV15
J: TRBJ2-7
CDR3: CATSRDFFEQYF

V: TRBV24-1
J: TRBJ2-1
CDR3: CATSDSVLAGLNEQFF

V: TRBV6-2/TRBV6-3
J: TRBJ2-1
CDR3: CASSYLSGRVKGGNEQFF

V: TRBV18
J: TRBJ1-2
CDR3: CASSPLGQTTGYTF

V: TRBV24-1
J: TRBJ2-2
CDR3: CATSDLPRDKLFF

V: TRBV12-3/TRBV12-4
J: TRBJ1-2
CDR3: CASSFRGGVRDYTF

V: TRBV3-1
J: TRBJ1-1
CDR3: CASSRGSNTEAFF

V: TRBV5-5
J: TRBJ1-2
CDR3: CASSQWAPLSGYGYTF

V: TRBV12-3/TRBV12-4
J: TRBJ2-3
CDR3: CASSLTALTSTDTQYF

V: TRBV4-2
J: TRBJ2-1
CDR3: CASSQEFNRRNYNEQFF

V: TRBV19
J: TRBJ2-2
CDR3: CASRPAPTGELFF

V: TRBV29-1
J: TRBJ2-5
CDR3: CSVAEAGTPRATQYF

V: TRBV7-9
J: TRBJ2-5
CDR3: CASSPPMGGFLETQYF

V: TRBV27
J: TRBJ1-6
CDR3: CASSLSLSSPLHF

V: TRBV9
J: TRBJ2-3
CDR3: CASKPGQIQTDTQYF

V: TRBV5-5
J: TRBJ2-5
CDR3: CASSWTLADQETQYF

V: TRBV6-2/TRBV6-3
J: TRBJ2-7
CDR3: CASSYPTPTSYEQYF

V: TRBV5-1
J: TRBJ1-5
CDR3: CASSLTGAGSNQPQHF

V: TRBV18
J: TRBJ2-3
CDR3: CASSLRGTAVYTDTQYF

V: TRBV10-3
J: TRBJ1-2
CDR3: CAISESGQGFSSGYTF

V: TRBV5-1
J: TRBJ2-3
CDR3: CASNGLAGNTDTQYF

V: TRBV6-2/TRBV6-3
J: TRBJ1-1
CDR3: CATLDSIVNTEAFF